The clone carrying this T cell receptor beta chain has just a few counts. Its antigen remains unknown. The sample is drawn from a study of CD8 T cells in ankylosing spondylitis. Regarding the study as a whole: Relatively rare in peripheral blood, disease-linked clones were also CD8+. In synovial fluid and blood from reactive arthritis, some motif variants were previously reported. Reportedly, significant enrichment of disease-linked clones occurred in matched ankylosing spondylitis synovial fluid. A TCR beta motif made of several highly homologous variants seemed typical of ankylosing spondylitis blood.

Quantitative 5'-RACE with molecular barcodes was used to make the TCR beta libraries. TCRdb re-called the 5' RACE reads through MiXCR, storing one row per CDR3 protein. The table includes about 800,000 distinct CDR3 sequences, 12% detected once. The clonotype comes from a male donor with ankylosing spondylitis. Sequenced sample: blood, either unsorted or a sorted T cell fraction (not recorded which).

CDR3 nucleotide sequence: TGCGCCAGCAGCCAAGATCTTCGGCAGGGGTCCTCCTACGAGCAGTACTTC. This gives the protein CASSQDLRQGSSYEQYF. The chain couples TRBV4-3 to TRBJ2-7; maybe TRBD1 (6 bases). Germline values: CDR1 LGHNA, CDR2 YSLEER. Trimming pared 0 bases from V and 0 bases from J, leaving 15 bases between. This CDR3 comprises 17 residues.